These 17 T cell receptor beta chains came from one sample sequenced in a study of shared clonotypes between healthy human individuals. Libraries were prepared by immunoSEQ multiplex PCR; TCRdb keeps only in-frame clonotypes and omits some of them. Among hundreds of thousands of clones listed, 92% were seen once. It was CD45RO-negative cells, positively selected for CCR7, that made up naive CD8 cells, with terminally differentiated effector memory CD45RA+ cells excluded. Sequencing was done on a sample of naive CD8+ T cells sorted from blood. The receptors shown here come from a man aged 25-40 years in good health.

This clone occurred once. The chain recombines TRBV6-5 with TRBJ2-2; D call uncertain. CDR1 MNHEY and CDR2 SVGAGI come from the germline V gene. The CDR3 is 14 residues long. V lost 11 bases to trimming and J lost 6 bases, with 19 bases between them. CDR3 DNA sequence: TGTGCCTGCCAGGACGAGCCAGACGCCGGGGAGCTGTTTTTT. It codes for CACQDEPDAGELFF.

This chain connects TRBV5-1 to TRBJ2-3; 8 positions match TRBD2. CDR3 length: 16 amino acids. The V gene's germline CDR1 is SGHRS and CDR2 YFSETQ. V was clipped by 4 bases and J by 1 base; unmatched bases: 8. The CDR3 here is CASSNGLAARTDTQYF. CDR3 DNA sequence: TGCGCCAGCAGCAACGGACTAGCAGCTCGCACAGATACGCAGTATTTT.

CDR3 sequence reads: CASSRGGGSVEQYF. The DNA of the CDR3 is TGTGCCAGCAGCCGCGGCGGCGGGAGTGTAGAGCAGTACTTC. V usage is TRBV7-9 and J usage is TRBJ2-7, with 7 bases lining up with TRBD2. CDR3 length: 14 residues. Germline V gene sequence: CDR1 SEHNR, CDR2 FQNEAQ (reference sequence). With 5 bases clipped from V and 7 bases from J, the junction kept 11 bases outside the gene matches.

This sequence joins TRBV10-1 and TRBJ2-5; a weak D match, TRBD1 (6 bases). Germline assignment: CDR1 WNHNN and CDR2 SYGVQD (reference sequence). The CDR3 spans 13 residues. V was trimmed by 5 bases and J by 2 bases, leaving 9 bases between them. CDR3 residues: CASSNRVQETQYF. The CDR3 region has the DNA TGCGCCAGCAGTAACAGGGTTCAAGAGACCCAGTACTTC.

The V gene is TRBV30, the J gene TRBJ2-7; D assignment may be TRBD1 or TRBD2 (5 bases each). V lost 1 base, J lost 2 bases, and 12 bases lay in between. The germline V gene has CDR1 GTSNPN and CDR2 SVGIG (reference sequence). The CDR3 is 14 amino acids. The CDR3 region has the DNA TGTGCCTGGAGTGATTATGGGGGTCCCTACGAGCAGTACTTC. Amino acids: CAWSDYGGPYEQYF.

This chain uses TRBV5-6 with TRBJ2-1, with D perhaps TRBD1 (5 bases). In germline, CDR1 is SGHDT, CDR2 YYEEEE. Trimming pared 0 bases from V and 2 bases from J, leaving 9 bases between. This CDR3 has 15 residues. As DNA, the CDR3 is TGTGCCAGCAGCTTGGGAGCAGGGACCTACAATGAGCAGTTCTTC. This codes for CASSLGAGTYNEQFF.

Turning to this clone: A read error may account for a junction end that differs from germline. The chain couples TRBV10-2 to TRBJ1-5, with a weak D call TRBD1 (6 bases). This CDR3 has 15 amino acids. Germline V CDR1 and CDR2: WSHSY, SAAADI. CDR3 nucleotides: TGCGCCAGCAGCCCGGGGGGGGCTAGCCATCAGCCCCAGCATTTT. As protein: CASSPGGASHQPQHF.

CDR3 DNA: TGCGCCAGCAGCCAAAGCCTAGCGGAGAGAACGGGGGAGCAGTACTTC. Translating it yields CASSQSLAERTGEQYF. The rearrangement joins TRBV4-3 to TRBJ2-7; TRBD2 matches 7 bases. V dropped 2 bases and J dropped 7; count of bases not matched to a gene: 14. Germline V gene sequence: CDR1 LGHNA, CDR2 YSLEER. This CDR3 region has 16 residues.

The CDR3: CASSERASGANVLTF. CDR3 bases: TGTGCCAGCAGTGAACGTGCCTCTGGGGCCAACGTCCTGACTTTC. The V and J genes are TRBV6-1 and TRBJ2-6; D not certain. The germline gives CDR1 MNHNS, CDR2 SASEGT. V was cut by 2 bases and J by 0 bases, with 5 bases left in between. The CDR3 has 15 amino acids.

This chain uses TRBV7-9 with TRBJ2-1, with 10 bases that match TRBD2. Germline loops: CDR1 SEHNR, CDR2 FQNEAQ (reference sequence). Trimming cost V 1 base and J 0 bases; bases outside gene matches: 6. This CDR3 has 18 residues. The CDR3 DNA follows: TGTGCCAGCAGCTTAGATCTAGCGGGAGTATCCTCCTACAATGAGCAGTTCTTC. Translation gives CASSLDLAGVSSYNEQFF. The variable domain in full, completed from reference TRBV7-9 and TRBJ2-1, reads DTGVSQNPRHKITKRGQNVTFRCDPISEHNRLYWYRQTLGQGPEFLTYFQNEAQLEKSRLLSDRFSAERPKGSFSTLEIQRTEQGDSAMYLCASSLDLAGVSSYNEQFFGPGTRLTVL.

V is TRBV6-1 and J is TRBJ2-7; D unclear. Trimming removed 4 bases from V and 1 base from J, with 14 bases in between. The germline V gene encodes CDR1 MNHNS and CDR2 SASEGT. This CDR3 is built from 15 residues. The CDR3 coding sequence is TGTGCCAGCAGTGTATCGGTCAGTCAGTCCTACGAGCAGTACTTC. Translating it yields CASSVSVSQSYEQYF.

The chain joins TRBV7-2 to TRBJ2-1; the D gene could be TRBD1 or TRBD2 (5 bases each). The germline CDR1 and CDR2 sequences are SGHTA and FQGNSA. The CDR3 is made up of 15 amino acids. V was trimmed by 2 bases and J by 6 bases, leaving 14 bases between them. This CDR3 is CASSLLDGTGNEQFF. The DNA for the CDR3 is TGTGCCAGCAGCTTACTAGACGGGACGGGCAATGAGCAGTTCTTC.

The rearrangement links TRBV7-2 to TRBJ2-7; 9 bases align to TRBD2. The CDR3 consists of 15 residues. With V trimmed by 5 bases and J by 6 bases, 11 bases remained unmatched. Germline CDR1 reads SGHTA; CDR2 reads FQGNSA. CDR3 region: CASSLSGTSWVEQYF. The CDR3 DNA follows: TGTGCCAGCAGCCTCTCCGGGACTAGCTGGGTCGAGCAGTACTTC.

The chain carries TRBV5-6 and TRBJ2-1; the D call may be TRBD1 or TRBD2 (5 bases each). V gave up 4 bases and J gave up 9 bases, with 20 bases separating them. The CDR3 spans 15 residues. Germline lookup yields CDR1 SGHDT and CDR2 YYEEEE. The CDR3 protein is CASSLPYEGYREQFF. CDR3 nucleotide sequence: TGTGCCAGCAGCCTCCCCTATGAGGGGTATCGTGAGCAGTTCTTC. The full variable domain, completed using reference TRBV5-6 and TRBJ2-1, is DAGVTQSPTHLIKTRGQQVTLRCSPKSGHDTVSWYQQALGQGPQFIFQYYEEEERQRGNFPDRFSGHQFPNYSSELNVNALLLGDSALYLCASSLPYEGYREQFFGPGTRLTVL.

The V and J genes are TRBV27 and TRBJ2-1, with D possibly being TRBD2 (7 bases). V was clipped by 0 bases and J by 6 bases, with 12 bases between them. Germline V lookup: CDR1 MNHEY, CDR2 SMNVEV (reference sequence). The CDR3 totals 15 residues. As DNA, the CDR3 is TGTGCCAGCAGTTTATCGTGGGGGGGGCGCAATGAGCAGTTCTTC. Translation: CASSLSWGGRNEQFF.

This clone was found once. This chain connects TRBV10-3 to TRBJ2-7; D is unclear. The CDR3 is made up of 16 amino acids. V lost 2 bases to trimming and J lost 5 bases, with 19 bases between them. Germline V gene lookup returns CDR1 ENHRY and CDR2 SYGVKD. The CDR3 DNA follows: TGTGCCATCAGTGAGGGACCGGGCTCACAGTTCCACGAGCAGTACTTC. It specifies CAISEGPGSQFHEQYF.

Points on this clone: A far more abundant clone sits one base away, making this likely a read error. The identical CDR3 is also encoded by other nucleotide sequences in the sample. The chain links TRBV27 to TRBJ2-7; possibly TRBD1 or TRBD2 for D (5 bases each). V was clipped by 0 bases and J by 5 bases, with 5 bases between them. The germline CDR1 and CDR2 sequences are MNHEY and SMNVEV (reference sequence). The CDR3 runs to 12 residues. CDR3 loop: CASSLSGDEQYF. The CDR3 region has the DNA TGTGCCAGCAGTTTATCGGGGGACGAGCAGTACTTC.